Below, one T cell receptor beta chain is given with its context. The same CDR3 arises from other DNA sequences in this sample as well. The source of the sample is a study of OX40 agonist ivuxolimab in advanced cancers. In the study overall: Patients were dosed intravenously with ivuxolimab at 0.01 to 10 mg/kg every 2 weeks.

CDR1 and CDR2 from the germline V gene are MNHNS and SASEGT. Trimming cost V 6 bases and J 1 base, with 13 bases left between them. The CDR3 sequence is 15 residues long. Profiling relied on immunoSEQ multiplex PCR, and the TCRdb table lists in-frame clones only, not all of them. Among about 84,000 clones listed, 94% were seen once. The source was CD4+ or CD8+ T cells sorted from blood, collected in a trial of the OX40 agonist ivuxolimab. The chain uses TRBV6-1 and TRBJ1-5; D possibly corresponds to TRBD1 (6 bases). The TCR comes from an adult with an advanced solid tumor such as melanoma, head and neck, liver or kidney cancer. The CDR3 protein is CASRQQGYSNQPQHF. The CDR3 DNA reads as TGTGCCAGCAGACAACAGGGATACAGCAATCAGCCCCAGCATTTT.